These T cell receptor beta chains were read from a single sample in a study of blood T cell repertoires in COVID-19. Produced via immunoSEQ multiplex PCR; TCRdb's table is partial and in-frame only. The table has about 270,000 clones, about 80% seen once; the top ten hold 8.6%. Specimen: peripheral blood. All receptors come from a human donor in a cohort sampled during active COVID-19. Both conserved end residues are part of each CDR3. The order of the fields is CDR3 protein, CDR3 DNA, clone size, J gene, V gene, D gene. A D gene is named only where the DNA matches it firmly. Not all rows give a size; the values are once, few, many and, for expanded clones, a class.

CDR3 protein: CASSHDGRQGSAWYF
CDR3 DNA: TGTGCCAGCAGCCACGACGGGCGGCAGGGGTCGGCGTGGTACTTC
clone size: NA
J gene: TRBJ2-5
V gene: TRBV5-6
D gene: NA

CDR3 protein: CASSEASVSKNIQYF
CDR3 DNA: TGTGCCAGCAGTGAGGCTAGCGTTAGCAAAAACATTCAGTACTTC
clone size: NA
J gene: TRBJ2-4
V gene: TRBV6-1
D gene: NA

CDR3 protein: CASRPTVGGEQYF
CDR3 DNA: TGTGCCAGCAGACCTACCGTGGGAGGCGAGCAGTACTTC
clone size: NA
J gene: TRBJ2-7
V gene: TRBV2
D gene: NA

CDR3 protein: CASSPARGVTNEQFF
CDR3 DNA: TGTGCCAGCAGCCCAGCCCGGGGAGTCACCAATGAGCAGTTCTTC
clone size: NA
J gene: TRBJ2-1
V gene: TRBV7-2
D gene: NA

CDR3 protein: CASSLKGQGEETQYF
CDR3 DNA: TGTGCCAGCAGCCTAAAGGGACAGGGGGAAGAGACCCAGTACTTC
clone size: NA
J gene: TRBJ2-5
V gene: TRBV7-8
D gene: TRBD1

CDR3 protein: CASSQGSAATYNEQFF
CDR3 DNA: TGCGCCAGCAGTCAGGGTTCCGCCGCAACCTACAATGAGCAGTTCTTC
clone size: once
J gene: TRBJ2-1
V gene: TRBV10-1
D gene: NA

CDR3 protein: CASSPSGTGADTQYF
CDR3 DNA: TGTGCCAGCAGTCCTAGCGGGACGGGAGCAGATACGCAGTATTTT
clone size: NA
J gene: TRBJ2-3
V gene: TRBV7-9
D gene: TRBD2

CDR3 protein: CASSPLAGGAYEQYF
CDR3 DNA: TGTGCCAGCAGTCCCCTAGCGGGAGGTGCCTACGAGCAGTACTTC
clone size: NA
J gene: TRBJ2-7
V gene: TRBV14
D gene: TRBD2

CDR3 protein: CASSVEEGSNQPQHF
CDR3 DNA: TGTGCCAGCAGTGTAGAGGAGGGGAGCAATCAGCCCCAGCATTTT
clone size: NA
J gene: TRBJ1-5
V gene: TRBV2
D gene: NA

CDR3 protein: CASSGDRKNEKLFF
CDR3 DNA: TGTGCCAGCAGCGGTGACAGAAAGAATGAAAAACTGTTTTTT
clone size: once
J gene: TRBJ1-4
V gene: TRBV9
D gene: NA

CDR3 protein: CASSPPGTGVSAFF
CDR3 DNA: TGTGCCAGCAGTCCCCCCGGGACAGGGGTTTCAGCTTTCTTT
clone size: NA
J gene: TRBJ1-1
V gene: TRBV28
D gene: TRBD1

CDR3 protein: CASSERGSTDTQYF
CDR3 DNA: TGCGCCAGCAGCGAGCGGGGGAGCACAGATACGCAGTATTTT
clone size: NA
J gene: TRBJ2-3
V gene: TRBV4-3
D gene: TRBD2

CDR3 protein: CASSEPGGLQNEQFF
CDR3 DNA: TGTGCCAGCAGTGAACCGGGGGGGCTCCAGAATGAGCAGTTCTTC
clone size: NA
J gene: TRBJ2-1
V gene: TRBV6-1
D gene: TRBD2

CDR3 protein: CASSPGLADSYEQYF
CDR3 DNA: TGTGCCAGCAGCCCGGGACTAGCGGACTCCTACGAGCAGTACTTC
clone size: NA
J gene: TRBJ2-7
V gene: TRBV5-4
D gene: TRBD2

CDR3 protein: CSASAQNEQFF
CDR3 DNA: TGCAGTGCTAGTGCTCAGAATGAGCAGTTCTTC
clone size: NA
J gene: TRBJ2-1
V gene: TRBV20-1
D gene: NA

CDR3 protein: CASSSGQIANTGELFF
CDR3 DNA: TGTGCCAGCAGCTCCGGACAGATCGCGAACACCGGGGAGCTGTTTTTT
clone size: NA
J gene: TRBJ2-2
V gene: TRBV7-2
D gene: NA

CDR3 protein: CASTTSGAQQETQYF
CDR3 DNA: TGCGCCAGCACGACTAGCGGGGCACAACAAGAGACCCAGTACTTC
clone size: NA
J gene: TRBJ2-5
V gene: TRBV5-1
D gene: TRBD2

CDR3 protein: CASSLAAGQGAEAFF
CDR3 DNA: TGCGCCAGCAGCTTGGCTGCAGGACAGGGAGCTGAAGCTTTCTTT
clone size: NA
J gene: TRBJ1-1
V gene: TRBV5-1
D gene: TRBD1

CDR3 protein: CASSRGTFEAFF
CDR3 DNA: TGTGCCAGCAGCCGGGGGACGTTCGAAGCTTTCTTT
clone size: NA
J gene: TRBJ1-1
V gene: TRBV6-5
D gene: NA

CDR3 protein: CASSPEPLTGRLPLSYEQYF
CDR3 DNA: TGCGCCAGCAGCCCCGAGCCCCTGACAGGGCGACTGCCCCTCTCCTACGAGCAGTACTTC
clone size: NA
J gene: TRBJ2-7
V gene: TRBV5-1
D gene: TRBD1

CDR3 protein: CASSLPRGQSYGYTF
CDR3 DNA: TGTGCCAGCAGCTTGCCCAGGGGGCAGAGCTATGGCTACACCTTC
clone size: few
J gene: TRBJ1-2
V gene: TRBV5-4
D gene: TRBD1

CDR3 protein: CASSLTAGGPLSNEQFF
CDR3 DNA: TGTGCCAGCAGTTTAACAGCGGGAGGGCCCCTCTCCAATGAGCAGTTCTTC
clone size: NA
J gene: TRBJ2-1
V gene: TRBV27
D gene: TRBD2

CDR3 protein: CASSLYYRGVTDTQYF
CDR3 DNA: TGTGCCAGCAGCCTCTATTATCGGGGGGTCACAGATACGCAGTATTTT
clone size: NA
J gene: TRBJ2-3
V gene: TRBV7-2
D gene: TRBD2

CDR3 protein: CASSLSTGTEAFF
CDR3 DNA: TGTGCCAGTAGTCTTTCAACAGGGACTGAAGCTTTCTTT
clone size: NA
J gene: TRBJ1-1
V gene: TRBV19
D gene: NA

CDR3 protein: CASSEMAVSNTGELFF
CDR3 DNA: TGTGCCAGCAGTGAAATGGCGGTCTCGAACACCGGGGAGCTGTTTTTT
clone size: NA
J gene: TRBJ2-2
V gene: TRBV6-1
D gene: NA

CDR3 protein: CASSSGTGPSGSQYF
CDR3 DNA: TGTGCCAGCAGCTCCGGGACAGGCCCATCGGGGTCCCAGTACTTC
clone size: NA
J gene: TRBJ2-5
V gene: TRBV7-2
D gene: TRBD1

CDR3 protein: CASTPPVGHRGREQYF
CDR3 DNA: TGTGCCAGCACCCCTCCCGTGGGCCACAGGGGGCGTGAGCAGTACTTC
clone size: NA
J gene: TRBJ2-7
V gene: TRBV7-2
D gene: TRBD1

CDR3 protein: CASSSYRGLGETQYF
CDR3 DNA: TGTGCCAGCAGCTCCTACAGGGGTCTCGGGGAGACCCAGTACTTC
clone size: NA
J gene: TRBJ2-5
V gene: TRBV7-9
D gene: TRBD1

CDR3 protein: CASSLSKGRGYSPLHF
CDR3 DNA: TGTGCCAGCAGTTTATCCAAGGGCAGGGGGTATTCACCCCTCCACTTT
clone size: NA
J gene: TRBJ1-6
V gene: TRBV27
D gene: TRBD1

CDR3 protein: CASSPRRGILGGYTF
CDR3 DNA: TGCGCCAGCAGCCCCCGGCGGGGTATCCTCGGGGGCTACACCTTC
clone size: NA
J gene: TRBJ1-2
V gene: TRBV5-1
D gene: NA

CDR3 protein: CSVVPDRSSYNEQFF
CDR3 DNA: TGCAGCGTTGTACCCGACAGGAGCTCCTACAATGAGCAGTTCTTC
clone size: few
J gene: TRBJ2-1
V gene: TRBV29-1
D gene: NA

CDR3 protein: CASSNRTGGFEKLFF
CDR3 DNA: TGCGCCAGCAGCAACAGGACAGGAGGATTTGAAAAACTGTTTTTT
clone size: few
J gene: TRBJ1-4
V gene: TRBV10-1
D gene: TRBD1

CDR3 protein: CASSWGAMNTGELFF
CDR3 DNA: TGCGCCAGCAGCTGGGGAGCTATGAACACCGGGGAGCTGTTTTTT
clone size: once
J gene: TRBJ2-2
V gene: TRBV5-1
D gene: NA

CDR3 protein: CASREETSGSPYEQYF
CDR3 DNA: TGTGCCAGCAGAGAAGAGACTAGCGGGAGTCCGTACGAGCAGTACTTC
clone size: few
J gene: TRBJ2-7
V gene: TRBV6-1
D gene: TRBD2

CDR3 protein: CASSQGRETGELFF
CDR3 DNA: TGCGCCAGCAGCCAAGGGAGGGAAACCGGGGAGCTGTTTTTT
clone size: NA
J gene: TRBJ2-2
V gene: TRBV4-1
D gene: NA